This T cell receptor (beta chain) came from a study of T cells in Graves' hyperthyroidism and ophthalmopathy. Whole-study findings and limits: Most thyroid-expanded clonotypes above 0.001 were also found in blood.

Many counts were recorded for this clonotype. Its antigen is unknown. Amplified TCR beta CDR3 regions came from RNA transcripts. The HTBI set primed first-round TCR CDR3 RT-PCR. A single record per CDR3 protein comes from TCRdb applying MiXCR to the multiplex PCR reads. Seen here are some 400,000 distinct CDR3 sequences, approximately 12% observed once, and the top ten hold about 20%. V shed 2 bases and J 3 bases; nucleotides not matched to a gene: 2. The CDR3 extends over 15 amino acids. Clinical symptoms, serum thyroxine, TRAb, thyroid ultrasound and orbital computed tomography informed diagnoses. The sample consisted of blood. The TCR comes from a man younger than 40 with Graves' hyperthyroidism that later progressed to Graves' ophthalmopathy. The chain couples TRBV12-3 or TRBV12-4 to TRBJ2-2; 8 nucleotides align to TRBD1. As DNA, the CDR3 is TGTGCCAGCAGTTTATTACAGGGGGACACCGGGGAGCTGTTTTTT. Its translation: CASSLLQGDTGELFF.